This T cell receptor (beta chain) comes out of a study of PD-1 blockade in classical Hodgkin lymphoma. Assay: immunoSEQ multiplex PCR; the TCRdb copy retains only in-frame clones and omits some. The sample lists tens of thousands of clones, roughly 88% seen once, with approximately 20% in the top ten. Time point denoted: cycle 4 day 1 (C4D1), after less than 7 weeks of nivolumab. Patients all relapsed after autologous stem cell transplantation, and there was variation in brentuximab vedotin exposure. Germline V gene lookup returns CDR1 SGHRS and CDR2 YFSETQ. The CDR3 extends over 14 amino acids. The germline V and J ends were trimmed by 7 bases and 4 bases, with 16 bases remaining between them.

The source material was peripheral blood mononuclear cells (PBMCs), sampled before the fourth cycle of nivolumab. The TCR comes from a human donor with classical Hodgkin lymphoma. V gene TRBV5-1 combines with J gene TRBJ2-3; a weak D match, TRBD2 (6 bases). The CDR3 region has the DNA TGCGCCAGCGCCGTGGCGGGGCAAGCAGATACGCAGTATTTT. It is translated as CASAVAGQADTQYF.